What follows are 22 T cell receptor beta chains derived from one specimen sequenced in a study of neurological immune-mediated disorders (dated by TCRdb to the late 2010s). The library was generated by 5' RACE. The instrument given in TCRdb is Illumina HiSeq 2500. The public reads were quality trimmed at Q25 with fastp and then assembled into clones with MiXCR by TCRdb, keeping productive beta chains. Entries that share a CDR3 protein sequence are merged under the most common genes and DNA. This sample has more than 15,000 distinct CDR3 sequences in its table, and roughly 2.6% of those were observed once. The ten largest account for 4.5% to 6% of the sample. The sample was PBMCs. These TCRs come from a woman under 30 with multiple sclerosis.

This clonotype was seen repeatedly, ten times or more. V is TRBV24-1 and J is TRBJ2-5; D unclear. CDR1 is KGHDR, CDR2 SFDVKD, per germline. The length of the CDR3 is 15 residues. Trimming removed 3 bases from V and 0 bases from J, with 10 bases in between. The CDR3 sequence is CATSDIRGDQETQYF. The CDR3 DNA reads as TGTGCCACCAGTGATATCCGTGGGGACCAAGAGACCCAGTACTTC.

This clonotype appeared many times. This chain links TRBV20-1 with TRBJ2-3, with 15 bases identical to TRBD2. The V gene's germline CDR1 is DFQATT and CDR2 SNEGSKA (reference sequence). The CDR3 runs 15 residues. The V gene end was trimmed by 6 bases and the J gene end by 6 bases; junction bases not matched to a gene: 7. CDR3 protein: CSASLGTSGRDTQYF. The CDR3 DNA sequence: TGCAGTGCCTCTTTGGGGACTAGCGGGAGGGATACGCAGTATTTT.

This clonotype was observed many times. The V gene is TRBV5-1, the J gene TRBJ2-7; D is unclear. This CDR3 comprises 14 residues. Trimming removed 0 bases at V and 7 bases at J, with 14 bases between. In germline, CDR1 is SGHRS, CDR2 YFSETQ. CDR3 loop: CASSLAGSLGEQYF. The CDR3 DNA sequence: TGCGCCAGCAGCTTGGCTGGCAGCCTCGGGGAGCAGTACTTC. The complete variable domain, with remaining parts taken from reference TRBV5-1 and TRBJ2-7, reads KAGVTQTPRYLIKTRGQQVTLSCSPISGHRSVSWYQQTPGQGLQFLFEYFSETQRNKGNFPGRFSGRQFSNSRSEMNVSTLELGDSALYLCASSLAGSLGEQYFGPGTRLTVT.

This clonotype was seen repeatedly, ten times or more. This chain uses TRBV6-5 with TRBJ1-4, with D unresolved. CDR1 is MNHEY, CDR2 SVGAGI, per germline. The CDR3 sequence is 14 residues long. V was pared by 3 bases and J by 3 bases, with 8 bases between. CDR3 nucleotide sequence: TGTGCCAGCAGTTATCGGCAGCCTAATGAAAAACTGTTTTTT. It encodes CASSYRQPNEKLFF.

The sample holds many counts of this clonotype. This chain connects TRBV7-8 to TRBJ1-2; D not certain. The CDR3 has 13 amino acids. V gave up 4 bases and J gave up 8 bases, with 14 bases separating them. Germline V gives CDR1 SGHVS, CDR2 FQNEAQ. CDR3 in amino acids: CASSSFLIRGYTF. The CDR3 DNA follows: TGTGCCAGCAGCTCTTTCCTTATTCGGGGCTACACCTTC.

Ten or more counts support this clonotype. The chain carries TRBV7-8 and TRBJ2-7; D possibly corresponds to TRBD2 (7 bases). The ends were cut back, 0 bases at V and 1 base at J, with 19 bases in the middle. CDR3 length: 18 residues. Germline V lookup: CDR1 SGHVS, CDR2 FQNEAQ. CDR3 protein: CASSLAGEGGRRSYEQYV. Written as DNA, the CDR3 is TGTGCCAGCAGCTTAGCGGGGGAGGGGGGGCGACGATCCTACGAGCAGTACGTC.

The gene calls are TRBV5-4 and TRBJ2-5; TRBD2 might be the D (6 bases). The CDR3 spans 16 residues. CDR1 is SGHNT, CDR2 YYREEE, per germline (reference sequence). V shed 4 bases and J shed 2 bases, with 18 bases lying between them. CDR3 in DNA: TGTGCCAGCAGCACCGGAGGGAATAGAGCTCAAGAGACCCAGTACTTC. Amino acids: CASSTGGNRAQETQYF.

This clonotype has at least ten counts. The chain combines TRBV10-3 with TRBJ1-1, with 7 positions matching TRBD1. Germline CDR1 is ENHRY and CDR2 is SYGVKD. V lost 6 bases, J lost 3 bases, and 4 bases stayed unmatched. CDR3 length: 13 residues. This CDR3 reads CAISLGQDTEAFF. The CDR3 DNA reads TGTGCCATCAGCCTCGGACAGGACACTGAAGCTTTCTTT.

Many counts were recorded for this clonotype. The CDR3 nucleotides are TGCAGTGTTTGGACAGGGTGGACAGAAGGCTACACCTTC. This encodes CSVWTGWTEGYTF. The rearrangement links TRBV20-1 to TRBJ1-2; 8 nucleotides align to TRBD1. This CDR3 spans 13 amino acids. From germline, CDR1 is DFQATT and CDR2 SNEGSKA (reference sequence). V trimming: 7 bases; J trimming: 8 bases; junction bases outside the gene matches: 12.

This clonotype was detected ten times or more. The chain employs TRBV7-2 and TRBJ2-1; 12 bases are shared with TRBD2. J gave up 10 bases and V 3 bases, and 7 bases lay outside the gene matches. The CDR3 length is 15 residues. The germline V gene has CDR1 SGHTA and CDR2 FQGNSA. CDR3 protein: CASSFGLAGIGEQFF. The DNA for the CDR3 is TGTGCCAGCAGCTTTGGACTAGCGGGGATTGGGGAGCAGTTCTTC. Filled out from reference TRBV7-2 and TRBJ2-1, the complete variable domain reads GAGVSQSPSNKVTEKGKDVELRCDPISGHTALYWYRQSLGQGLEFLIYFQGNSAPDKSGLPSDRFSAERTGGSVSTLTIQRTQQEDSAVYLCASSFGLAGIGEQFFGPGTRLTVL.

In its sample, this clonotype was seen a few times. This rearrangement joins TRBV2 to TRBJ2-1; D perhaps matches TRBD1 (5 bases). Trimming removed 1 base at V and 15 bases at J, with 13 bases between. Germline CDR1 and CDR2: SNHLY and FYNNEI. The CDR3 runs to 12 residues. CDR3 DNA sequence: TGTGCCAGCAGTGAAGGGGCGGACAAGGCGTTCTTC. It yields the protein CASSEGADKAFF.

This clonotype was detected ten times or more. V and J are TRBV27 and TRBJ1-1, with TRBD1 matching over 8 bases. The CDR3 length is 13 residues. Germline CDR1 reads MNHEY; CDR2 reads SMNVEV (reference sequence). Trimming removed 8 bases from V and 5 bases from J; junction bases left unmatched: 7. The CDR3 nucleotides read TGTGCCAGCGGGCAGGGGGCTCGGACTGAAGCTTTCTTT. Protein: CASGQGARTEAFF.

The J gene is TRBJ1-6, the V gene TRBV15; D unresolved. The V end was cut by 0 bases, the J end by 11 bases, with 8 bases between. Germline values: CDR1 LNHNV, CDR2 YYDKDF (reference sequence). This CDR3 has 13 residues. The CDR3 loop reads CATSRDLSPPLHF. Written as DNA, the CDR3 is TGTGCCACCAGCAGAGATCTCTCCCCACCCCTCCACTTT.

This clonotype was recorded at least ten times. This chain joins TRBV9 and TRBJ2-1, with TRBD2 matching over 10 bases. This CDR3 spans 20 amino acids. The germline V gene has CDR1 SGDLS and CDR2 YYNGEE. V was pared by 4 bases and J by 2 bases, with 18 bases of the junction left unmatched. The CDR3: CASSSTGTSVPAGPYNEQFF. CDR3 DNA: TGTGCCAGCAGCTCGACCGGGACTAGCGTCCCTGCGGGCCCCTACAATGAGCAGTTCTTC.

This clonotype was counted ten times or more. This chain uses TRBV7-8 with TRBJ2-1; 9 bases line up with TRBD1. Trimming removed 1 base from V and 7 bases from J; junction bases left unmatched: 8. CDR3 length: 16 residues. The germline CDR1 and CDR2 sequences are SGHVS and FQNEAQ. The CDR3 DNA is TGTGCCAGCAGCTTAGAGCCGGACAGGGGTTGGAATGAGCAGTTCTTC. Translating gives CASSLEPDRGWNEQFF.

This clonotype was detected ten times or more. J is TRBJ1-2 and V is TRBV6-5, with 9 positions matching TRBD1. The CDR3 is 17 residues long. Trimming cost V 6 bases and J 2 bases; bases outside gene matches: 13. Germline CDR1 is MNHEY and CDR2 is SVGAGI. The CDR3 DNA follows: TGTGCCAGCAGCCCCTTCACAGGGGGCGGTTTAAACTATGGCTACACCTTC. Protein sequence: CASSPFTGGGLNYGYTF.

This clonotype rates as medium-sized. The rearrangement uses TRBV27 and TRBJ2-1, with a weak D call TRBD2 (5 bases). CDR3 length equals 15 residues. The V gene lost 8 bases and the J gene lost 4 bases, with 18 bases spanning the gap. The germline V gene encodes CDR1 MNHEY and CDR2 SMNVEV (reference sequence). The DNA for the CDR3 is TGTGCCAGCTCAAAGTCCCAGCGGAGATACAATGAGCAGTTCTTC. It specifies CASSKSQRRYNEQFF.

This clonotype was detected many times. The chain couples TRBV15 to TRBJ2-5; D is perhaps TRBD1 (6 bases). Between the trimmed V and J ends, which lost 3 bases and 1 base, there was a span of 9 bases. CDR1 LNHNV and CDR2 YYDKDF come from the germline V gene (reference sequence). This CDR3 has 14 amino acids. CDR3 nucleotides: TGTGCCACCAGCAGGAACAGGGCCCAAGAGACCCAGTACTTC. Protein product: CATSRNRAQETQYF.

This clonotype was seen many times. The rearrangement links TRBV3-1 to TRBJ2-7; D unresolved. Trimming cost V 0 bases and J 7 bases, with 10 bases left between them. The length of the CDR3 is 13 residues. Germline V gives CDR1 LGHDT, CDR2 YNNKEL (reference sequence). CDR3: CASSQEGLGEQYF. As DNA, the CDR3 is TGTGCCAGCAGCCAAGAAGGCTTGGGGGAGCAGTACTTC.

By sample fraction, this clonotype is medium-sized. This sequence joins TRBV24-1 and TRBJ2-1, with D possibly matching TRBD2 (6 bases). This CDR3 has 15 residues. Germline loops: CDR1 KGHDR, CDR2 SFDVKD. V was pared by 3 bases and J by 11 bases, with 19 bases between. This CDR3 reads CATSDTPRGTDKQFF. The CDR3, as DNA: TGTGCCACCAGTGATACCCCTCGGGGGACGGATAAGCAGTTCTTC.

This clonotype was counted at least ten times. V and J are TRBV27 and TRBJ2-2; D unclear. CDR1 MNHEY and CDR2 SMNVEV come from the germline V gene (reference sequence). The CDR3 consists of 15 residues. With 7 bases removed from V and 6 bases from J, the gap between germline ends came to 18 bases. CDR3 bases: TGTGCCAGCAATCCTCTCCGGCCTCGTGCCGGGGAGCTGTTTTTT. This encodes CASNPLRPRAGELFF.

At least ten counts were recorded for this clonotype. The rearrangement joins TRBV12-3 or TRBV12-4 to TRBJ2-3, with a tentative D call TRBD2 (5 bases). The CDR3 sequence is 13 residues long. V dropped 6 bases and J dropped 5 bases, with 12 bases sitting between them. CDR3 DNA: TGTGCCAGCAGGACTCTAGAGGGAGATACGCAGTATTTT. Translation gives CASRTLEGDTQYF.